This TCR beta chain was captured by sequencing in a study of cytomegalovirus exposure and HLA in healthy donors. PCR primers comprised 60 Vbeta and 13 Jbeta primers. Libraries were prepared by immunoSEQ multiplex PCR; TCRdb keeps only in-frame clonotypes and omits some of them. Seen here are about 150,000 clones, 70% to 80% observed once, and the top ten hold roughly 12%. The CDR3 is 19 amino acids. Germline V lookup: CDR1 SGHVS, CDR2 FNYEAQ. After removal of 6 bases from V and 6 bases from J, the junction contained 18 bases not matched to a gene. The gene calls are TRBV7-6 and TRBJ2-3, with TRBD2 matching over 13 bases. This clonotype originated in a young man in good health and CMV-seropositive. The sample consisted of PBMCs. Here the CDR3 DNA reads TGTGCCAGCAGGTCACTAGCGGGAGGGCCCAGGGGAATGACGGATACGCAGTATTTT. Translated, it gives CASRSLAGGPRGMTDTQYF. Looking up the rest from reference TRBV7-6 and TRBJ2-3 gives the full variable domain: GAGVSQSPRYKVTKRGQDVALRCDPISGHVSLYWYRQALGQGPEFLTYFNYEAQQDKSGLPNDRFSAERPEGSISTLTIQRTEQRDSAMYRCASRSLAGGPRGMTDTQYFGPGTRLTVL.